This T cell receptor beta chain was identified during a study of blood T cell repertoires in COVID-19. Losses at the gene ends were 5 bases for V and 13 bases for J; bases not matched to a gene: 14. Germline CDR1 and CDR2: SEHNR and FQNEAQ (reference sequence). This CDR3 spans 16 amino acids. The method was immunoSEQ multiplex PCR; TCRdb's version includes in-frame clones alone and lacks a portion of them. The sample lists 150,000 to 200,000 clones, under 85% occurring once. The chain couples TRBV7-9 to TRBJ1-6, with TRBD1 matching 10 bases. The receptor's source is a man older than 75 with COVID-19, enrolled during active disease. Sequencing was done on a sample of peripheral blood. CDR3: CASSRRGRDRGDPLHF. The DNA of the CDR3 is TGTGCCAGCAGCCGCCGGGGGCGGGACAGGGGTGATCCCCTCCACTTT.